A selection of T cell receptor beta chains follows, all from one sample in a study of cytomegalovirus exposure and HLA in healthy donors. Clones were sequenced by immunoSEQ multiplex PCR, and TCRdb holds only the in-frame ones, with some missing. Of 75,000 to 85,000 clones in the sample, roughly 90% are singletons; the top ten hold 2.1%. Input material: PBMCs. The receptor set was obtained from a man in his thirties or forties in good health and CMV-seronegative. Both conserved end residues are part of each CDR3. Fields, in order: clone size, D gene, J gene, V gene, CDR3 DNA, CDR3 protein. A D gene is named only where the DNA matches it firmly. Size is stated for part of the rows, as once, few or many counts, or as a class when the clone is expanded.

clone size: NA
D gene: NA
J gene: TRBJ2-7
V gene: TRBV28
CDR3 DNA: TGTGCCAGCAGATACTCCTACGAGCAGTACTTC
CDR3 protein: CASRYSYEQYF

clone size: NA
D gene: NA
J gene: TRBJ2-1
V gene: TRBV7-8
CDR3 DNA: TGTGCCAGCAGCGTCATCAGGTATGAGCAGTTCTTC
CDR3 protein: CASSVIRYEQFF

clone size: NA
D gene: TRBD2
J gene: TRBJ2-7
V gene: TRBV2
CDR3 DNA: TGTGCCAGCAGTGATGGACTAGCGCGATTAAGCTCCTACGAGCAGTACTTC
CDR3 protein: CASSDGLARLSSYEQYF

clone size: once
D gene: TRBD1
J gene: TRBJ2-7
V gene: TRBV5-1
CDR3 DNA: TGCGCCAGCAACTCCGGGACAGGAGCCTACGAGCAGTACTTC
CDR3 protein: CASNSGTGAYEQYF

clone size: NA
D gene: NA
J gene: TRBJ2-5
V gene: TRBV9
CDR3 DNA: TGTGCCAGCAGCCTAGACCTGAGAACGGAGACCCAGTACTTC
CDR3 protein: CASSLDLRTETQYF

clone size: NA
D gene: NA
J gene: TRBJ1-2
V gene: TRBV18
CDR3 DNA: TGTGCCAGCTCACCCCGGGATGGTGACTATGGCTACACCTTC
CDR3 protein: CASSPRDGDYGYTF

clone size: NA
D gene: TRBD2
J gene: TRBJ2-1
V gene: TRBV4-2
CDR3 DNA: TGTGCCAGCAGCCAAGGAGGCACAAGCGGGAGCAATGAGCAGTTCTTC
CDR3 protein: CASSQGGTSGSNEQFF

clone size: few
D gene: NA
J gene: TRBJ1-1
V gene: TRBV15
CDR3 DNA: TGTGCCACCAGCAGAGGGGGCCAAAGCACTGAAGCTTTCTTT
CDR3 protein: CATSRGGQSTEAFF

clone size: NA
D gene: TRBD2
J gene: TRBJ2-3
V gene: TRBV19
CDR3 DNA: TGTGCCAGTAGTCCCGGGACTAGCGGGACATTCACAGATACGCAGTATTTT
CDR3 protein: CASSPGTSGTFTDTQYF

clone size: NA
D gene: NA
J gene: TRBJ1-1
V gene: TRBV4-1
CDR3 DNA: TGCGCCAGCAGCCAAGTAAGAGGGGGCACTGAAGCTTTCTTT
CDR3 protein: CASSQVRGGTEAFF

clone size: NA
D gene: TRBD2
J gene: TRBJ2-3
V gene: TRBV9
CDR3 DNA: TGTGCCAGCAGCGTAGATCCGGCGGGAGGAGTTGCAGATACGCAGTATTTT
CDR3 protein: CASSVDPAGGVADTQYF

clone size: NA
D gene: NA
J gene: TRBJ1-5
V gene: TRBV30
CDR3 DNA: TGTGCCTGGAGTGTTTCAGGAAATCAGCCCCAGCATTTT
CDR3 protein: CAWSVSGNQPQHF

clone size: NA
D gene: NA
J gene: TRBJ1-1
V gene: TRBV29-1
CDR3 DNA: TGCAGCGTTCATGGGAGGAACACTGAAGCTTTCTTT
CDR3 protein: CSVHGRNTEAFF

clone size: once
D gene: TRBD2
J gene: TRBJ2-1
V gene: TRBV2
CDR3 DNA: TGTGCCAGCAGTTCCGCGGGGGACCGCCAGGGCAGTGAGCAGTTCTTC
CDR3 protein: CASSSAGDRQGSEQFF

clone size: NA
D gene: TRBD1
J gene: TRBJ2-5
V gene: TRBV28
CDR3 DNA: TGTGCCAGCAGTTTAAGGACAGGTCAAGAGACCCAGTACTTC
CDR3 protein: CASSLRTGQETQYF

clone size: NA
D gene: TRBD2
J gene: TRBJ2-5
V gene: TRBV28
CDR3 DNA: TGTGCCAGCAGTTTTACAGCGGGAGGGCAAGAGACCCAGTACTTC
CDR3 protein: CASSFTAGGQETQYF

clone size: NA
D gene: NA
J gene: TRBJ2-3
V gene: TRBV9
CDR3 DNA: TGTGCCAGCAGCGTAGTGGGCGGAGGGAACACAGATACGCAGTATTTT
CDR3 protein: CASSVVGGGNTDTQYF

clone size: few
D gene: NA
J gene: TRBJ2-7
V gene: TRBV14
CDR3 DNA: TGTGCCAGCAGCCATACCTCCAGGGCGTTGCAGTACTTC
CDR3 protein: CASSHTSRALQYF

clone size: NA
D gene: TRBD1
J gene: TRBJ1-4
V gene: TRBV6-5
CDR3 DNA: TGTGCCAGCAGTCCCCCAGGGGGAACTGAAAAACTGTTTTTT
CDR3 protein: CASSPPGGTEKLFF

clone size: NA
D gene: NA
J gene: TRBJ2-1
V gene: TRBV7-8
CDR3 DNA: TGTGCCAGCAGCCAGAGGACAGCCGGACTAGAGGACAATGAGCAGTTCTTC
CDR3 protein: CASSQRTAGLEDNEQFF

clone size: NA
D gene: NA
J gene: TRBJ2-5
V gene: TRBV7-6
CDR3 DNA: TGTGCCAGCAGCTTAGGCGTCCTGGCGGGGGCTTCACAAGAGACCCAGTACTTC
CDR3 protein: CASSLGVLAGASQETQYF

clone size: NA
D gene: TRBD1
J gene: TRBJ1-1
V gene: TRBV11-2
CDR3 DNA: TGTGCCAGCACCCTGACAGGGGGCGCGAGGAACACTGAAGCTTTCTTT
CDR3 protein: CASTLTGGARNTEAFF

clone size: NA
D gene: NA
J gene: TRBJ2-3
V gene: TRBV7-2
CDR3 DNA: TGTGCCAGCAGCTTAGGTGCCAGGGTAGGAGATACGCAGTATTTT
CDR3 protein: CASSLGARVGDTQYF

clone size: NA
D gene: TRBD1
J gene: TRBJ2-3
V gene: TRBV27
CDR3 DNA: TGTGCCAGCAGTTGGATCAGGGGGCGATCAGATACGCAGTATTTT
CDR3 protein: CASSWIRGRSDTQYF

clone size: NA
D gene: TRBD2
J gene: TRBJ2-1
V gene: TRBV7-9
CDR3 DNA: TGTGCCAGCAGCTTTGGGGCGGGCGGGAGATACAATGAGCAGTTCTTC
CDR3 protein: CASSFGAGGRYNEQFF

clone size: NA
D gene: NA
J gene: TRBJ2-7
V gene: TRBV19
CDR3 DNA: TGTGCCAGTAGTACAGGACAGTTCTACGAGCAGTACTTC
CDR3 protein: CASSTGQFYEQYF

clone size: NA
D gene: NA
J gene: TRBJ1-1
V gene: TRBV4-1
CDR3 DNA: TGCGCCAGCAGCCAAGTATTTGGTCCACGGACTGAAGCTTTCTTT
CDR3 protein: CASSQVFGPRTEAFF

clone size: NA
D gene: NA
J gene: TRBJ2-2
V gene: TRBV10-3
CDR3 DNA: TGTGCCATCACGGACACCGGGGAGCTGTTTTTT
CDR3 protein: CAITDTGELFF

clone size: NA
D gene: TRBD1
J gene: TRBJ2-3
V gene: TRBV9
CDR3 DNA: TGTGCCAGCAGCCCCCGGACAGGTTACGATACGCAGTATTTT
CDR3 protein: CASSPRTGYDTQYF

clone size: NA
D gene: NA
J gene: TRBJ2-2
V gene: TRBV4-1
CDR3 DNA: TGCGCCAGCAAGCCCAGCGAGGGCCCCGGGGAGCTGTTTTTT
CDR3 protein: CASKPSEGPGELFF

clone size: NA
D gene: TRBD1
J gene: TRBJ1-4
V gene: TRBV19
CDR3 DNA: TGTGCCAGTAGTATCCTCCCGGGACAGGGGGCGCCGACTAATGAAAAACTGTTTTTT
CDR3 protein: CASSILPGQGAPTNEKLFF

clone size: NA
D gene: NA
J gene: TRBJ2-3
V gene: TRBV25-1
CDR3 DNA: TGTGCCAGCAGTCAGATTGACACAGATACGCAGTATTTT
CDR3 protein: CASSQIDTDTQYF

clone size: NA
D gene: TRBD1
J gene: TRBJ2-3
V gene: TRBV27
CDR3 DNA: TGTGCCAGCAGTTTAACCCCTTCGACAGGGGGTATCACAGATACGCAGTATTTT
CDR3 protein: CASSLTPSTGGITDTQYF

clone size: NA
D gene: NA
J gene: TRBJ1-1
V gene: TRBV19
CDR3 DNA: TGTGCCAGTAGTATGGCGGGGGGCGTAATCGGGAACACTGAAGCTTTCTTT
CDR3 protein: CASSMAGGVIGNTEAFF

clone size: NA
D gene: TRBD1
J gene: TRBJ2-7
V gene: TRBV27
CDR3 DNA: TGTGCCAGCAGTCTCACGAGGGGACAGAAATACGAGCAGTACTTC
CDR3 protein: CASSLTRGQKYEQYF

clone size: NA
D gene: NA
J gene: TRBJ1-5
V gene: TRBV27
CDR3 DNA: TGTGCCAGCAGTTTAGGTCGGAATCAGCCCCAGCATTTT
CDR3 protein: CASSLGRNQPQHF

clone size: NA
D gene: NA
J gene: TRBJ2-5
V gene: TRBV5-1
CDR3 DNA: TGCGCCAGCAGCTTGGAAGGACAGAAACAAGAGACCCAGTACTTC
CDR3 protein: CASSLEGQKQETQYF

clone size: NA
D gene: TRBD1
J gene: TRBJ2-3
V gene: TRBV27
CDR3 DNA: TGTGCCACGAAATTTGGGGGGACAGGGGGCACAGATACGCAGTATTTT
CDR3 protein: CATKFGGTGGTDTQYF

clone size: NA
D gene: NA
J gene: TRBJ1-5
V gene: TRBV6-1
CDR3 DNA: TGTGCCAGCAGTCCAAACGGTGGCAATCAGCCCCAGCATTTT
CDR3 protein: CASSPNGGNQPQHF

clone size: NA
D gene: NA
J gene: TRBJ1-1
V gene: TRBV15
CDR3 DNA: TGTGCCACCAGCAGAGGGGGACTTAGGAACACTGAAGCTTTCTTT
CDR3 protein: CATSRGGLRNTEAFF

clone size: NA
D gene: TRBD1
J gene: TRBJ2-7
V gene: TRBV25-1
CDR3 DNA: TGTGCCAGCAGTATCAGGGGGCTGGGGGAGCAGTACTTC
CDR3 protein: CASSIRGLGEQYF

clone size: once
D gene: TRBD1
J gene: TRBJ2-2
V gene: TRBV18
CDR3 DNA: TGTGCCAGCTCACCAACAGGGGGCTATAACACCGGGGAGCTGTTTTTT
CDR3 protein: CASSPTGGYNTGELFF

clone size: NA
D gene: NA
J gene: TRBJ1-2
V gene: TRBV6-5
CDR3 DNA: TGTGCCAGCAGTTACTCGTCCCCCCCAGGGTCCCATGGCTACACCTTC
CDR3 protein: CASSYSSPPGSHGYTF

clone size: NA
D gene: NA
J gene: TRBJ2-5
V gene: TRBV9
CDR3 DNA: TGTGCCAGCAGCGTAGGTACAGGGACCACCCGGGGGACCCAGTACTTC
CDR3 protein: CASSVGTGTTRGTQYF

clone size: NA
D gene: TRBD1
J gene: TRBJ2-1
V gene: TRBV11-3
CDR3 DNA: TGTGCCAGCAGCCCGTTGACAGGGGAGGTAAGAAACAATGAGCAGTTCTTC
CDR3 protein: CASSPLTGEVRNNEQFF

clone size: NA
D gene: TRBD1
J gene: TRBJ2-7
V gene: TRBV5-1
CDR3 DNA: TGCGCCAGCAGCTTGGGACAGGTCCTCGTAGGGGGCCTCCCACCCTACGAGCAGTACTTC
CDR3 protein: CASSLGQVLVGGLPPYEQYF

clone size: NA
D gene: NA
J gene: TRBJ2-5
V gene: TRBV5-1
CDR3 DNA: TGCGCCAGCTTCATGACGGGAGTTACAGAGACCCAGTACTTC
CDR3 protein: CASFMTGVTETQYF

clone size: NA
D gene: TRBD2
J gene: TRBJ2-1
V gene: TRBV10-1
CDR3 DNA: TGCGCGTCTTCTTTTGGCGGGAGCTATGAGCAGTTCTTC
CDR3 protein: CASSFGGSYEQFF

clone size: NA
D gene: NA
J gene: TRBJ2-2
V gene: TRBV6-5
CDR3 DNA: TGTGCCAGCAGGGAACAGGGGAACACCGGGGAGCTGTTTTTT
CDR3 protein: CASREQGNTGELFF

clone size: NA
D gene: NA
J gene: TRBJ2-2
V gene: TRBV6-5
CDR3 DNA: TGTGCCAGCAGTCGACTGACCGTCACCGGGGAGCTGTTTTTT
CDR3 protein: CASSRLTVTGELFF

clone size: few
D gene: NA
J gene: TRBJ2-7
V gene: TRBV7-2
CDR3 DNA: TGTGCCAGCAGCTTAGCTGAGTACGAGCAGTACTTC
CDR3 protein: CASSLAEYEQYF

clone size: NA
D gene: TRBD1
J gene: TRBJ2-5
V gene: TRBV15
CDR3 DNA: TGTGCCACCAGCAGGGACAGGGTTGAGACCCAGTACTTC
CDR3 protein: CATSRDRVETQYF

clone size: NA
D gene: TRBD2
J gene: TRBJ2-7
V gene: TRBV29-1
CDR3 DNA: TGCAGCGTTGAAGTAGCTAGCGGGGGGGCCTTTGTATACGAGCAGTACTTC
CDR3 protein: CSVEVASGGAFVYEQYF